The 27 T cell receptor beta chains below come from one sample, sequenced in a study of CD8 T cells in Susac syndrome. Random-hexamer reverse transcription was applied to roughly 0.5 to 1 ug RNA. TCRdb ran MiXCR on the immunoSEQ multiplex PCR reads and lists one entry per CDR3 protein. The sample records some 77,000 distinct CDR3 sequences, 93% being singletons. Sample: CD4+ T cells from PBMCs. The source is a human donor with Susac syndrome.

The rearrangement joins TRBV29-1 to TRBJ1-2; 10 bases fit TRBD1. This CDR3 has 13 amino acids. V shed 7 bases and J 3 bases; nucleotides not matched to a gene: 5. The germline CDR1 and CDR2 sequences are SQVTM and ANQGSEA. CDR3 sequence reads: CSGLDRGYYGYTF. Written as DNA, the CDR3 is TGCAGCGGGTTGGACAGGGGGTACTATGGCTACACCTTC.

The chain couples TRBV19 to TRBJ2-3; D gene ambiguous. CDR3 length: 12 residues. The ends were cut back, 4 bases at V and 5 bases at J, with 7 bases in the middle. The V gene's germline CDR1 is LNHDA and CDR2 SQIVND (reference sequence). The CDR3 coding sequence is TGTGCCAGTAGTAATCAGGTAGATACGCAGTATTTT. Protein product: CASSNQVDTQYF.

The rearrangement links TRBV6-2 or TRBV6-3 to TRBJ1-5; TRBD1 aligns across 7 bases. Germline CDR1 MNHEY, CDR2 SVGEGT. V shed 6 bases, J shed 5 bases, and the junction held 10 bases outside the gene matches. The CDR3 has 15 residues. The CDR3 spells CASSYDGTDYQPQHF. As DNA, the CDR3 is TGTGCCAGCAGCTATGACGGGACAGATTATCAGCCCCAGCATTTT.

This chain joins TRBV28 and TRBJ2-4; 7 bases are shared with TRBD1. The CDR3 loop spans 14 amino acids. Trimming removed 6 bases from V and 7 bases from J; junction bases left unmatched: 9. Germline V CDR1 and CDR2: MDHEN, SYDVKM. The CDR3 region has the DNA TGTGCCAGCAGCCGGGACAGCCTGGGGAACATTCAGTACTTC. It yields the protein CASSRDSLGNIQYF.

This chain uses TRBV4-1 with TRBJ2-3, with D tentatively TRBD1 (6 bases). Between the trimmed V and J ends, which lost 2 bases and 4 bases, there was a span of 10 bases. This CDR3 comprises 14 residues. Looked up from germline, CDR1 is MGHRA and CDR2 is YSYEKL. The CDR3 coding sequence is TGCGCCAGCAGCCAACGACAGGTCCCAGATACGCAGTATTTT. This encodes CASSQRQVPDTQYF.

This chain joins TRBV20-1 and TRBJ1-2; 8 nucleotides line up with TRBD1. This CDR3 comprises 14 residues. Unmatched junction bases numbered 8, after V lost 0 bases and J lost 8 bases. Germline assignment: CDR1 DFQATT and CDR2 SNEGSKA (reference sequence). The CDR3 is CSARDLWTGLGYTF. In DNA, the CDR3 is TGCAGTGCTAGAGATCTATGGACAGGGTTGGGCTACACCTTC.

The chain links TRBV28 to TRBJ2-7, with unresolved D. CDR1 is MDHEN and CDR2 is SYDVKM in the germline V gene. V lost 3 bases, J lost 3 bases, and 12 bases lay in between. CDR3 length equals 14 residues. As DNA, the CDR3 is TGTGCCAGCAGTTTTAGGCACCGGGTCTACGAGCAGTACTTC. Its translation: CASSFRHRVYEQYF.

The chain joins TRBV20-1 to TRBJ2-1; the match to TRBD1 covers 7 bases. J gave up 4 bases and V 6 bases, and 12 bases lay outside the gene matches. The germline V gene has CDR1 DFQATT and CDR2 SNEGSKA (reference sequence). The CDR3 is made up of 15 amino acids. CDR3 loop: CSAPDLPGQYNEQFF. CDR3 DNA: TGCAGTGCGCCCGATTTACCGGGACAGTACAATGAGCAGTTCTTC.

This chain connects TRBV7-9 to TRBJ1-1, with D unclear. Germline V lookup: CDR1 SEHNR, CDR2 FQNEAQ (reference sequence). This CDR3 is built from 13 residues. Trimming cost V 3 bases and J 4 bases, with 9 bases left between them. The CDR3 nucleotides read TGTGCCAGCAGCTTGAACGAGGTCACTGAAGCTTTCTTT. It is translated as CASSLNEVTEAFF.

The gene calls are TRBV24-1 and TRBJ2-2; 9 bases are shared with TRBD1. The CDR3 has 16 amino acids. CDR1 is KGHDR, CDR2 SFDVKD, per germline. V trimming: 4 bases; J trimming: 3 bases; junction bases outside the gene matches: 5. The CDR3, as DNA: TGTGCCACCAGTGACCCCAGGACAGGGGACACCGGGGAGCTGTTTTTT. Translated: CATSDPRTGDTGELFF.

In this sample, this clonotype turned up once. The rearrangement links TRBV5-1 to TRBJ2-1; 9 nucleotides match TRBD1. Germline trimming cut 0 bases from V and 4 bases from J; bases unmatched to any gene: 5. CDR3 size: 16 residues. Germline CDR1 and CDR2: SGHRS and YFSETQ. The CDR3 DNA reads as TGCGCCAGCAGCTTGGCCGGGACAGGGAATTACAATGAGCAGTTCTTC. Residues: CASSLAGTGNYNEQFF.

V usage is TRBV14 and J usage is TRBJ2-3; maybe TRBD2 (6 bases). The V end was cut by 1 base, the J end by 4 bases, with 18 bases between. Per germline, CDR1 SGHDN and CDR2 FVKESK. CDR3 length equals 17 residues. This CDR3 reads CASSQALLAAGPDTQYF. In DNA, the CDR3 is TGTGCCAGCAGCCAAGCACTTTTAGCGGCTGGGCCAGATACGCAGTATTTT.

The chain couples TRBV4-1 to TRBJ1-4, with no clear D. Germline V gives CDR1 MGHRA, CDR2 YSYEKL. This CDR3 is 14 amino acids long. The V and J ends lost 3 bases and 5 bases respectively, with 10 bases between them. As DNA, the CDR3 is TGCGCCAGCAGCCAGAGACGGGGAAATGAAAAACTGTTTTTT. It translates to CASSQRRGNEKLFF.

V and J are TRBV3-1 and TRBJ1-1; D ambiguous. CDR3 size: 12 residues. Deletions cut 4 bases from V and 0 bases from J, with 3 bases between. From germline, CDR1 is LGHDT and CDR2 YNNKEL (reference sequence). The CDR3 here is CASSRVNTEAFF. The CDR3 DNA reads TGTGCCAGCAGCCGCGTGAACACTGAAGCTTTCTTT.

The chain couples TRBV6-5 to TRBJ2-1; 10 nucleotides match TRBD1. The ends lost 4 bases at V and 2 bases at J; junction bases unmatched: 2. Germline V gives CDR1 MNHEY, CDR2 SVGAGI. This CDR3 is 15 amino acids long. CDR3 residues: CASSSDRGPYNEQFF. The DNA for the CDR3 is TGTGCCAGCAGTTCCGACAGGGGGCCCTACAATGAGCAGTTCTTC.

This clonotype has a handful of counts. V and J are TRBV4-1 and TRBJ1-2, with D hard to call. Per the germline V gene, CDR1 is MGHRA and CDR2 is YSYEKL. The V end was cut by 4 bases, the J end by 4 bases, with 16 bases between. CDR3 size: 15 residues. The CDR3 sequence: CASSPEPHPGYGYTF. CDR3 bases: TGCGCCAGCAGCCCCGAACCTCACCCGGGCTATGGCTACACCTTC.

The V gene is TRBV20-1, the J gene TRBJ1-2; 8 bases agree with TRBD1. The CDR3 consists of 12 residues. CDR1 DFQATT and CDR2 SNEGSKA come from the germline V gene (reference sequence). The V and J ends lost 6 bases and 6 bases, in that order; junction bases with no gene match: 6. The CDR3 reads CSATTGADGYTF. Here the CDR3 DNA reads TGCAGTGCCACGACAGGGGCGGATGGCTACACCTTC.

This clonotype was observed a few times. One end of the junction is discordant with germline, which a read error may explain. This sequence joins TRBV7-7 and TRBJ2-3, with D perhaps assigned TRBD1 or TRBD2 (5 bases each). There are 13 residues in the CDR3. Germline V gene sequence: CDR1 SSHAT, CDR2 FNYEAQ (reference sequence). The CDR3 coding sequence is TGTGCTAGCAGCAGGGACAGCACAGATACGCAGTATTTT. Translated, it gives CASSRDSTDTQYF.

This clonotype has only one observation. This chain uses TRBV28 with TRBJ2-3; tentative D call: TRBD1 (6 bases). This CDR3 comprises 14 residues. Looked up from germline, CDR1 is MDHEN and CDR2 is SYDVKM. The ends were cut back, 3 bases at V and 7 bases at J, with 14 bases in the middle. The CDR3 DNA reads TGTGCCAGCAGTTTTTCCGGACAGCTCAATACGCAGTATTTT. Its protein is CASSFSGQLNTQYF. The whole variable domain, remainder taken from reference TRBV28 and TRBJ2-3, is DVKVTQSSRYLVKRTGEKVFLECVQDMDHENMFWYRQDPGLGLRLIYFSYDVKMKEKGDIPEGYSVSREKKERFSLILESASTNQTSMYLCASSFSGQLNTQYFGPGTRLTVL.

J is TRBJ2-3 and V is TRBV28, with TRBD1 identical over 8 bases. The CDR3 contains 17 residues. Germline CDR1 and CDR2: MDHEN and SYDVKM. Unmatched junction bases numbered 11, after V lost 4 bases and J lost 2 bases. The CDR3 here is CASSYDRGQLPTDTQYF. CDR3 sequence (DNA): TGTGCCAGCAGTTACGACAGGGGCCAACTTCCCACAGATACGCAGTATTTT. Full variable domain (rest looked up from reference TRBV28 and TRBJ2-3): DVKVTQSSRYLVKRTGEKVFLECVQDMDHENMFWYRQDPGLGLRLIYFSYDVKMKEKGDIPEGYSVSREKKERFSLILESASTNQTSMYLCASSYDRGQLPTDTQYFGPGTRLTVL.

The chain links TRBV6-1 to TRBJ1-1; a weak D match, TRBD1 (5 bases). Deletions cut 4 bases from V and 0 bases from J, with 15 bases between. The CDR3 length is 16 residues. CDR1 is MNHNS and CDR2 is SASEGT in the germline V gene. CDR3 in DNA: TGTGCCAGCAGTGGACAGTTAAGGGCGTTGAACACTGAAGCTTTCTTT. It translates to CASSGQLRALNTEAFF.

The rearrangement links TRBV12-3 or TRBV12-4 to TRBJ2-1; unclear D gene. CDR3 length equals 15 residues. The ends were cut back, 4 bases at V and 7 bases at J, with 17 bases in the middle. The CDR3: CASSSNNPRRNEQFF. For the CDR3, the DNA is TGTGCCAGCAGTTCCAACAACCCAAGAAGGAATGAGCAGTTCTTC.

This clonotype was observed once. The rearrangement links TRBV2 to TRBJ2-3; D not resolved. CDR1 SNHLY and CDR2 FYNNEI come from the germline V gene. The CDR3 spans 13 residues. Deletions cut 4 bases from V and 7 bases from J, with 12 bases between. CDR3 DNA sequence: TGTGCCAGCAGTGCATTAGTCGCGAATACGCAGTATTTT. Protein product: CASSALVANTQYF.

Here the CDR3 reads CSVDVQNTEAFF. For the CDR3, the DNA is TGCAGCGTAGACGTACAGAACACTGAAGCTTTCTTT. The chain employs TRBV29-1 and TRBJ1-1; D is uncertain. The CDR3 totals 12 residues. V lost 6 bases and J lost 1, with 9 bases in between. CDR1 and CDR2 (germline): SQVTM, ANQGSEA.

The CDR3 coding sequence is TGTGCCAGCAGCGCCCCGGGATTTACCGGGGAGCTGTTTTTT. This sequence encodes CASSAPGFTGELFF. This chain joins TRBV11-3 and TRBJ2-2; a possible D gene is TRBD2 (5 bases). Germline V gene data show CDR1 as SGHNT and CDR2 as YENEEA. The V end lost 5 bases, the J end lost 5 bases, and 12 bases lay between the germline ends. The CDR3 is 14 amino acids. Based on the CDR3 plus reference TRBV11-3 and TRBJ2-2, the full variable domain is EAGVVQSPRYKIIEKKQPVAFWCNPISGHNTLYWYLQNLGQGPELLIRYENEEAVDDSQLPKDRFSAERLKGVDSTLKIQPAELGDSAVYLCASSAPGFTGELFFGEGSRLTVL.

V gene TRBV10-3 combines with J gene TRBJ2-1; no definite D call. Trimming stripped 3 bases from V and 1 base from J, with 4 bases between. This CDR3 comprises 13 residues. CDR1 is ENHRY and CDR2 is SYGVKD in the germline V gene. The CDR3 here is CAISESSYNEQFF. CDR3 nucleotide sequence: TGTGCCATCAGTGAATCTTCCTACAATGAGCAGTTCTTC.

This clonotype showed up just once. CDR3 in DNA: TGTGCCAGCTCACCGAAGACAGGGAACGGCGAGCAGTACTTC. Translated: CASSPKTGNGEQYF. This rearrangement joins TRBV18 to TRBJ2-7; 7 bases match TRBD1. CDR1 and CDR2 from the germline V gene are KGHSH and LQKENI. The V and J ends lost 3 bases and 6 bases, in that order; junction bases with no gene match: 8. The CDR3 is made up of 14 amino acids.